This TCR beta chain was documented in a study of T cell repertoires in cytomegalovirus infection. Study-wide context: In the study, CMV epitopes included recently identified HLA-C-restricted and well-studied HLA-B-restricted ones. An indication of both CMV infection and matching HLA type came from public TCR beta signatures.

TCRdb ran MiXCR on the reads and lists one entry per CDR3 protein. Of roughly 800,000 distinct CDR3 sequences listed, roughly 28% are singletons. Worth noting for this clonotype: The antigen is not known.

The V gene lost 3 bases and the J gene lost 7 bases, with 6 bases spanning the gap. Germline CDR1 is SEHNR and CDR2 is FQNEAQ (reference sequence). The CDR3 is made up of 11 amino acids. This TCR came from a human donor in good health (CMV status not recorded). Some clones in this sample may be carry-over from other donors' samples. V is TRBV7-9 and J is TRBJ1-2, with unresolved D. The sample in question was cultured CD8+ T cells from PBMCs, obtained from culture after CMV antigen stimulation. In nucleotides, the CDR3 is TGTGCCAGCAGCTTGGATGCTGGCTACACCTTC. This codes for CASSLDAGYTF.